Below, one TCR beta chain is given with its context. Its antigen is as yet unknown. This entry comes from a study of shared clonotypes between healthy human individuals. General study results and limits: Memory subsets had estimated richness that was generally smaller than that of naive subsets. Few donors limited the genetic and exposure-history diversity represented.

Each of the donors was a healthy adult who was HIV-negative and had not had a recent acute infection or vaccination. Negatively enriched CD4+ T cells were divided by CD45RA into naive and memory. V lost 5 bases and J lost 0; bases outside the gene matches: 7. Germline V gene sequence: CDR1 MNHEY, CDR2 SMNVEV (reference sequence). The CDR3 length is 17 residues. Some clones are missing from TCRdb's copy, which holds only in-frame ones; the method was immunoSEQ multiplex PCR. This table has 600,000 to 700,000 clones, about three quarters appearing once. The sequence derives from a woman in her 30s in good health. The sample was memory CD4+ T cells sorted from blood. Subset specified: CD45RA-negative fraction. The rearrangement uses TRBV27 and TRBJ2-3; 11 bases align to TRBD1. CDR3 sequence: CASSGQGALTSTDTQYF. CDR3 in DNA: TGTGCCAGCAGTGGACAGGGGGCTCTGACCAGCACAGATACGCAGTATTTT.